The 14 T cell receptor beta chains listed next were all sequenced from one sample in a study of OX40 agonist ivuxolimab in advanced cancers. Method: immunoSEQ multiplex PCR; TCRdb's copy keeps in-frame clones and lacks some. This table has about 42,000 clones, approximately 86% appearing once. The material was CD4+ or CD8+ T cells sorted from blood, obtained in a trial of the OX40 agonist ivuxolimab. These receptors all stem from an adult with an advanced solid tumor such as melanoma, head and neck, liver or kidney cancer.

The rearrangement links TRBV30 to TRBJ2-1, with D uncertain. The germline CDR1 and CDR2 sequences are GTSNPN and SVGIG (reference sequence). The CDR3 is 13 residues long. V was clipped by 4 bases and J by 6 bases, with 13 bases between them. CDR3 sequence reads: CAWTGILGNEQFF. DNA of the CDR3: TGTGCCTGGACGGGCATTTTGGGCAATGAGCAGTTCTTC.

The V gene is TRBV19, the J gene TRBJ1-5, with a weak D call TRBD1 (5 bases). Trimming pared 7 bases from V and 1 base from J, leaving 11 bases between. The CDR3 runs 14 residues. The germline V gene has CDR1 LNHDA and CDR2 SQIVND (reference sequence). CDR3 coding DNA: TGTGCCAGTACAGGCAGGGAGAGCAATCAGCCCCAGCATTTT. Translated: CASTGRESNQPQHF. Full variable domain (rest looked up from reference TRBV19 and TRBJ1-5): DGGITQSPKYLFRKEGQNVTLSCEQNLNHDAMYWYRQDPGQGLRLIYYSQIVNDFQKGDIAEGYSVSREKKESFPLTVTSAQKNPTAFYLCASTGRESNQPQHFGDGTRLSIL.

The table lists this clone with a count of one. The chain couples TRBV21-1 to TRBJ2-6. TRBV21-1 is an annotated pseudogene. The length of the CDR3 is 15 residues. In nucleotides, the CDR3 is TGTGCCAGCAGCAATCCCCCCTCTGGGGCCAACGTCCTGACTTTC. Its translation: CASSNPPSGANVLTF.

V gene TRBV7-9 combines with J gene TRBJ1-5; TRBD1 aligns across 7 bases. The CDR3 consists of 16 residues. Germline CDR1 SEHNR, CDR2 FQNEAQ (reference sequence). J was trimmed by 4 bases and V by 4 bases; bases with no gene match: 10. The DNA for the CDR3 is TGTGCCAGCAGCTCCCGGACAGGCCGGGGGAATCAGCCCCAGCATTTT. Protein sequence: CASSSRTGRGNQPQHF.

The chain is built from TRBV6-5 and TRBJ1-1; no clear D. CDR3 length: 11 residues. Trimming shortened V by 4 bases and J by 11 bases, and 11 bases separated the two germline ends. Germline V gene data show CDR1 as MNHEY and CDR2 as SVGAGI. The CDR3 bases are TGTGCCAGCAGTTCTTTGACAACGGCTTTCTTT. Amino acids: CASSSLTTAFF.

The V call is TRBV7-9, the J call TRBJ1-4; D possibly corresponds to TRBD1 (6 bases). V lost 5 bases and J 8 bases, leaving 15 bases between the germline ends. CDR1 and CDR2 from the germline V gene are SEHNR and FQNEAQ (reference sequence). The CDR3 contains 14 residues. The CDR3 protein is CASSVDSQQEKLFF. CDR3 DNA sequence: TGTGCCAGCAGCGTGGACAGTCAGCAGGAAAAACTGTTTTTT.

The J gene is TRBJ1-1, the V gene TRBV6-6; D is ambiguous. Germline assignment: CDR1 MNHNY and CDR2 SVGAGI (reference sequence). This CDR3 contains 13 residues. Trimming left V 0 bases short and J 10 bases short, with 12 bases between. The chain's CDR3 is CASSYSNGGVAFF. The CDR3 DNA is TGTGCCAGCAGTTACTCAAACGGAGGTGTAGCTTTCTTT.

CDR3 loop: CASSSDRGPGGYTF. The CDR3 DNA follows: TGTGCCAGCAGTTCGGACAGGGGGCCTGGTGGCTACACCTTC. V gene TRBV6-5 combines with J gene TRBJ1-2; the match to TRBD1 covers 11 bases. CDR1 and CDR2 (germline): MNHEY, SVGAGI. The trim removed 4 bases at V and 7 bases at J, leaving 5 bases unmatched. This CDR3 region has 14 residues.

This clone has only one observation. V gene TRBV11-1 combines with J gene TRBJ1-2, with D tentatively TRBD1 (5 bases). Germline V gene lookup returns CDR1 SGHAT and CDR2 FQDESV (reference sequence). Trimming cost V 1 base and J 8 bases, with 14 bases left between them. This CDR3 has 14 amino acids. CDR3 amino acids: CASSLGPGRMGYTF. The CDR3 DNA sequence: TGTGCCAGCAGCTTAGGCCCGGGGCGGATGGGCTACACCTTC.

This clone was found a few times. J is TRBJ2-6 and V is TRBV9; no reliable D call. Deletions cut 0 bases from V and 3 bases from J, with 1 base between. The CDR3 is 13 amino acids. The V gene's germline CDR1 is SGDLS and CDR2 YYNGEE. In DNA form, the CDR3 reads TGTGCCAGCAGCGTAGGTGGGGCCAACGTCCTGACTTTC. This gives the protein CASSVGGANVLTF. The whole variable domain, remainder taken from reference TRBV9 and TRBJ2-6, is DSGVTQTPKHLITATGQRVTLRCSPRSGDLSVYWYQQSLDQGLQFLIQYYNGEERAKGNILERFSAQQFPDLHSELNLSSLELGDSALYFCASSVGGANVLTFGAGSRLTVL.

The chain is built from TRBV7-6 and TRBJ2-5; 7 nucleotides align to TRBD2. V shed 7 bases, J shed 2 bases, and the junction held 10 bases outside the gene matches. Germline V gene lookup returns CDR1 SGHVS and CDR2 FNYEAQ. The CDR3 contains 15 residues. CDR3 coding DNA: TGTGCCAGCACCATTAAGCGGGGACCTCAAGAGACCCAGTACTTC. It encodes CASTIKRGPQETQYF.

This clone has only a few counts. This chain links TRBV28 with TRBJ2-7, with D maybe TRBD1 (6 bases). CDR3 length: 14 residues. CDR1 is MDHEN, CDR2 SYDVKM, per germline. V was cut by 6 bases and J by 2 bases, with 14 bases left in between. The CDR3 is CASSPPTGTYEQYV. The CDR3 nucleotides are TGTGCCAGCAGCCCCCCGACAGGAACCTACGAGCAGTACGTC.

The genes are TRBV27 and TRBJ2-7, with D possibly being TRBD1 (6 bases). CDR3 length: 14 residues. Trimming shortened V by 3 bases and J by 3 bases, and 12 bases separated the two germline ends. Germline-derived CDR1 and CDR2 are MNHEY and SMNVEV (reference sequence). The CDR3 loop is CASSFGLGGYEQYF. CDR3 nucleotides: TGTGCCAGCAGTTTCGGGTTAGGGGGCTACGAGCAGTACTTC.

This chain joins TRBV28 and TRBJ1-1; D call uncertain. The V gene lost 7 bases and the J gene lost 1 base, with 7 bases spanning the gap. Per the germline V gene, CDR1 is MDHEN and CDR2 is SYDVKM. The CDR3 loop spans 12 amino acids. The CDR3 DNA follows: TGTGCCAGCACTCCGAGGAACACTGAAGCTTTCTTT. The encoded protein is CASTPRNTEAFF.